Below are 17 T cell receptor beta chains sequenced from a single sample in a study of identical twins. TCRdb passed the 5' RACE reads through MiXCR, listing each CDR3 protein once. The sample includes 500,000 to 650,000 distinct CDR3 sequences, about a fifth seen only once; the top ten take around 0.5%. These same records also appear under a second study, on yellow fever vaccine responses in identical twins.

Sequencing input: CD4+ T cells sorted from blood. These receptors were collected from a young woman in good health.

This clonotype was counted between two and nine times. This rearrangement joins TRBV29-1 to TRBJ2-1; 8 bases align to TRBD2. Germline V gene lookup returns CDR1 SQVTM and CDR2 ANQGSEA. This CDR3 is built from 14 residues. Trimming cost V 7 bases and J 3 bases; bases outside gene matches: 8. The CDR3 protein is CSATTSGIYNEQFF. DNA of the CDR3: TGCAGCGCCACTACTAGCGGCATCTACAATGAGCAGTTCTTC.

The chain links TRBV12-3 or TRBV12-4 to TRBJ2-2; no definite D call. This CDR3 has 15 amino acids. V was trimmed by 3 bases and J by 1 base, leaving 9 bases between them. The CDR3 loop is CASSLGLQNTGELFF. CDR3 bases: TGTGCCAGCAGTTTGGGCCTTCAGAACACCGGGGAGCTGTTTTTT.

This clonotype was counted between two and nine times. V is TRBV10-3 and J is TRBJ1-1; 11 bases agree with TRBD1. J was trimmed by 0 bases and V by 8 bases; bases with no gene match: 5. Germline V gene data show CDR1 as ENHRY and CDR2 as SYGVKD. The CDR3 is 15 residues long. The CDR3 nucleotides are TGTGCCATCGCCGGGACAGGGGGACTGAACACTGAAGCTTTCTTT. Its translation: CAIAGTGGLNTEAFF.

This clonotype occurred a few times. The chain is built from TRBV24-1 and TRBJ2-3; the D is unclear. CDR1 and CDR2 from the germline V gene are KGHDR and SFDVKD. CDR3 length: 14 amino acids. V dropped 5 bases and J dropped 3 bases, with 11 bases sitting between them. The CDR3 is CATSGRQETDTQYF. The CDR3 DNA reads TGTGCCACCAGTGGTAGACAAGAGACAGATACGCAGTATTTT.

The DNA for the CDR3 is TGCAGTGCTAGCAACCTAGCGGGGGACACAGATACGCAGTATTTT. Translation: CSASNLAGDTDTQYF. The chain recombines TRBV20-1 with TRBJ2-3, with 10 bases identical to TRBD2. Losses at the gene ends were 3 bases for V and 2 bases for J; bases not matched to a gene: 5. The CDR3 extends over 15 amino acids. From germline, CDR1 is DFQATT and CDR2 SNEGSKA (reference sequence).

This clonotype was detected only a few times. The chain is built from TRBV10-3 and TRBJ2-5; 12 positions match TRBD1. This CDR3 contains 17 residues. V trimming: 2 bases; J trimming: 5 bases; junction bases outside the gene matches: 9. The germline V gene has CDR1 ENHRY and CDR2 SYGVKD. The CDR3: CAISEGKGQGAEETQYF. The DNA of the CDR3 is TGTGCCATCAGTGAGGGGAAGGGACAGGGGGCAGAGGAGACCCAGTACTTC.

About this clonotype: One junction end disagrees with the germline gene, perhaps due to a read error. The chain uses TRBV6-1 and TRBJ1-2; D perhaps matches TRBD1 (5 bases). CDR3 length: 16 amino acids. CDR1 is MNHNS and CDR2 is SASEGT in the germline V gene. The CDR3 sequence: CASSEAPGLANYGNTF. The CDR3 nucleotides are TGTGCCAGCAGTGAAGCCCCGGGACTGGCTAACTATGGCAACACCTTC.

The chain employs TRBV5-1 and TRBJ2-3, with D maybe TRBD1 (6 bases). V was trimmed by 6 bases and J by 1 base, leaving 15 bases between them. Germline V gene sequence: CDR1 SGHRS, CDR2 YFSETQ. CDR3 length equals 15 residues. The CDR3 protein is CASTAQTGRTDTQYF. The CDR3 nucleotides are TGCGCCAGCACGGCTCAAACAGGGCGCACAGATACGCAGTATTTT.

This clonotype has a handful of counts. V and J are TRBV12-3 or TRBV12-4 and TRBJ2-1; the D is unclear. This CDR3 comprises 14 residues. Trimming removed 3 bases from V and 4 bases from J, with 10 bases in between. CDR3 protein: CASSLFGGYNEQFF. The DNA of the CDR3 is TGTGCCAGCAGTTTGTTCGGCGGTTACAATGAGCAGTTCTTC.

The chain carries TRBV28 and TRBJ2-1; 11 nucleotides match TRBD2. The CDR3 is 14 amino acids. Per germline, CDR1 MDHEN and CDR2 SYDVKM. Trimming took 2 bases from V and 9 from J; bases not matched to a gene: 3. In nucleotides, the CDR3 is TGTGCCAGCAGTTTAGGGACTAGCGGCTCTGAGCAGTTCTTC. Translation gives CASSLGTSGSEQFF.

The gene calls are TRBV6-6 and TRBJ1-4; D uncertain. Germline CDR1 MNHNY, CDR2 SVGAGI (reference sequence). The CDR3 contains 13 residues. V was shortened by 2 bases and J by 4 bases, with 5 bases between the two germline ends. The CDR3 DNA is TGTGCCAGCAGTTACAGAGTTAATGAAAAACTGTTTTTT. The encoded protein is CASSYRVNEKLFF.

The sample holds a few counts of this clonotype. The chain employs TRBV11-2 and TRBJ2-5; TRBD2 aligns across 8 bases. Germline CDR1 is SGHAT and CDR2 is FQNNGV. Unmatched junction bases numbered 2, after V lost 0 bases and J lost 5 bases. CDR3 length equals 14 residues. CDR3 sequence (DNA): TGTGCCAGCAGCTTAGATCCTAGCGGGGAGACCCAGTACTTC. Its protein product is CASSLDPSGETQYF.

This clonotype occurred a few times. J is TRBJ2-2 and V is TRBV30; D perhaps matches TRBD2 (6 bases). V was cut by 3 bases and J by 3 bases, with 14 bases left in between. The germline V gene has CDR1 GTSNPN and CDR2 SVGIG (reference sequence). This CDR3 spans 15 amino acids. CDR3 sequence reads: CAWRTKASDTGELFF. In nucleotides, the CDR3 is TGTGCCTGGAGAACGAAGGCTAGCGACACCGGGGAGCTGTTTTTT.

The rearrangement joins TRBV12-3 or TRBV12-4 to TRBJ2-3; tentatively, D is TRBD1 (5 bases). The CDR3 runs to 15 residues. Trimming removed 3 bases from V and 9 bases from J, with 19 bases in between. CDR3 sequence: CASSFLDTYKFTQYF. The CDR3 DNA is TGTGCCAGCAGTTTCTTGGACACCTACAAATTCACGCAGTATTTT.

This clonotype was counted between two and nine times. V gene TRBV7-9 combines with J gene TRBJ1-4; D may be TRBD1 (6 bases). The CDR3 totals 14 residues. V shed 6 bases and J shed 6 bases, with 14 bases lying between them. Germline CDR1 is SEHNR and CDR2 is FQNEAQ (reference sequence). CDR3 loop: CASRETGRDEKLFF. The CDR3 DNA reads TGTGCCAGCAGAGAGACAGGTCGGGATGAAAAACTGTTTTTT.

V usage is TRBV19 and J usage is TRBJ2-1; 9 bases match TRBD1. The V segment lost 6 bases and the J segment 7 bases; nucleotides outside the gene matches: 7. Germline loops: CDR1 LNHDA, CDR2 SQIVND (reference sequence). The CDR3 sequence is 14 residues long. CDR3 amino acids: CASRRDRVWNEQFF. The CDR3 bases are TGTGCCAGTAGGCGGGACAGGGTATGGAATGAGCAGTTCTTC.

This clonotype was seen only a few times. The chain has TRBV6-2 or TRBV6-3 and TRBJ2-7, with D unresolved. The V and J ends lost 2 bases and 0 bases respectively, with 11 bases between them. The CDR3 loop spans 15 amino acids. Germline loops: CDR1 MNHEY, CDR2 SVGEGT. The CDR3 sequence: CASSYKLRLSYEQYF. CDR3 bases: TGTGCCAGCAGTTACAAACTGCGTCTCTCCTACGAGCAGTACTTC.